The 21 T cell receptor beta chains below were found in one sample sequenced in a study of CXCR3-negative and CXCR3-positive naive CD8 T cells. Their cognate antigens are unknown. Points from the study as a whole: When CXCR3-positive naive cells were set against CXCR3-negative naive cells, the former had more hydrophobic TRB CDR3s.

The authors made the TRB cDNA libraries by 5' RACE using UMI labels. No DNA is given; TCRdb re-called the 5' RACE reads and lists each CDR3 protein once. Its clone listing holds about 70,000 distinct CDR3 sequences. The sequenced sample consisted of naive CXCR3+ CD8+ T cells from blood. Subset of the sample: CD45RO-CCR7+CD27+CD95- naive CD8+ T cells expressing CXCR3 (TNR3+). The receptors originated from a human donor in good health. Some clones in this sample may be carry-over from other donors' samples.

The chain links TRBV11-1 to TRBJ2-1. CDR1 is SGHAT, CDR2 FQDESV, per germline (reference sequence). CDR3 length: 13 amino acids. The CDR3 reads CASSLYRDNEQFF.

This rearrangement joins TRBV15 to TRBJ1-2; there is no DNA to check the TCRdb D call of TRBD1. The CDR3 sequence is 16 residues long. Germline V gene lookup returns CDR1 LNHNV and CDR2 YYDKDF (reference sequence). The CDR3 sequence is CATSRDGAVVNYGYTF.

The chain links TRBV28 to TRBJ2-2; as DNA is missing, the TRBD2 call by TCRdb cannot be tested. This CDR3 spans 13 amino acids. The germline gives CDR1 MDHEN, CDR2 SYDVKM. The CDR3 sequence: CASNPGTRGELFF.

CDR3 residues: CSVESPRTGSEGEQFF. The rearrangement uses TRBV29-1 and TRBJ2-1; without DNA, the TCRdb call of TRBD1 cannot be checked. Germline values: CDR1 SQVTM, CDR2 ANQGSEA. The CDR3 spans 16 residues.

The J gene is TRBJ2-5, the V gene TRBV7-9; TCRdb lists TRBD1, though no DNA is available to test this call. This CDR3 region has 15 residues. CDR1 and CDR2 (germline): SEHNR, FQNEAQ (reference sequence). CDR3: CASSLMPTGEETQYF.

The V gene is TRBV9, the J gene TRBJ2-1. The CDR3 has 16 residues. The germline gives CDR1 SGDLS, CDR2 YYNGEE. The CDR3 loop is CASSPSNSRTGNEQFF.

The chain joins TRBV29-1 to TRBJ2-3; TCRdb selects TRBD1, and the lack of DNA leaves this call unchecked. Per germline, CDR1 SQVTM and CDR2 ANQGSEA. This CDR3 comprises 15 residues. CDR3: CSVDGGTEPTDTQYF.

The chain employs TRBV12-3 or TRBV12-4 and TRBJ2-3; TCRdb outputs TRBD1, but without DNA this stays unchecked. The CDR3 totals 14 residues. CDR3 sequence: CASRGAGAADTQYF.

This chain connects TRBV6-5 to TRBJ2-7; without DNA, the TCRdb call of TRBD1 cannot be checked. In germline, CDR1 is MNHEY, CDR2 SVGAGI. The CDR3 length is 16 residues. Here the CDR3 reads CASNHLRDGSSYEQYF.

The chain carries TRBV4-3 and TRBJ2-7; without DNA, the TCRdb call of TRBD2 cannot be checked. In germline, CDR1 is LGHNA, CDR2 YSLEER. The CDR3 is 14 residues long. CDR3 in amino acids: CASSHRGEAYEQYF.

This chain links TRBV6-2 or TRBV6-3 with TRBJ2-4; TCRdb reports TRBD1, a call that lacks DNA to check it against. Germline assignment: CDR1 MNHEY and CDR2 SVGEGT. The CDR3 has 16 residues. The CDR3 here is CASSTPPTDPKNIQYF.

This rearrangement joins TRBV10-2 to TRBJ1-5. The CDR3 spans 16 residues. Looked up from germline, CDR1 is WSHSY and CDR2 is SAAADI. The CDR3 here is CASSESPGNSNQPQHF.

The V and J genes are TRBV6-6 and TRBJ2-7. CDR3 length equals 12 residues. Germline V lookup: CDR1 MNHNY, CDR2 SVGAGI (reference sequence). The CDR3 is CASSQDHFEQYF.

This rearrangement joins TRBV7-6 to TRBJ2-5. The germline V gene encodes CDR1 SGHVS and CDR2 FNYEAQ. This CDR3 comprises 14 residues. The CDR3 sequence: CASSFGGSQETQYF.

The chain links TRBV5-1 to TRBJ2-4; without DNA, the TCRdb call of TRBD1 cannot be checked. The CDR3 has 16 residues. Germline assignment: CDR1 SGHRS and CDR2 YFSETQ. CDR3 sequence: CASSSDTGRLGDIQYF.

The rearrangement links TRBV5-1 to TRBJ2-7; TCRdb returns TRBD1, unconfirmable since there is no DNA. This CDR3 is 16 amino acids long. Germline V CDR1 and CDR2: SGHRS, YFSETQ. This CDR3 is CASSFSQRGDSHEQYF.

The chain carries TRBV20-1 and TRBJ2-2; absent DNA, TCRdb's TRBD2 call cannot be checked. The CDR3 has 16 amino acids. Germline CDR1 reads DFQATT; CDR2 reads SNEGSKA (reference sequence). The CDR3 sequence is CSATGASGGAPGELFF.

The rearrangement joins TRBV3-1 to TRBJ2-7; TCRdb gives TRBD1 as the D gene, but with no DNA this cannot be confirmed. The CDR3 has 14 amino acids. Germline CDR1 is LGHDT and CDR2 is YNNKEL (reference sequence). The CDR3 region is CASSQDQGGYEQYF.

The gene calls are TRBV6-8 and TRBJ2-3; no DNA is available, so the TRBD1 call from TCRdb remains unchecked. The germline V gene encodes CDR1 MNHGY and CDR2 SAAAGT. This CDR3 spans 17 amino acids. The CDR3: CASRRPRASHPADTQYF.

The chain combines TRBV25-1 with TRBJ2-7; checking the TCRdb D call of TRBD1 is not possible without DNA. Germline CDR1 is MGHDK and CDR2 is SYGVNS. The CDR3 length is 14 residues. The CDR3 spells CASSEEGQIYEQYF.

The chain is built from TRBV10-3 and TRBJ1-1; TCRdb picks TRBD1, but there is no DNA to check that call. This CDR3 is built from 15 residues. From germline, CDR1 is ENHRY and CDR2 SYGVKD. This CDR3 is CAISERGEVNTEAFF.